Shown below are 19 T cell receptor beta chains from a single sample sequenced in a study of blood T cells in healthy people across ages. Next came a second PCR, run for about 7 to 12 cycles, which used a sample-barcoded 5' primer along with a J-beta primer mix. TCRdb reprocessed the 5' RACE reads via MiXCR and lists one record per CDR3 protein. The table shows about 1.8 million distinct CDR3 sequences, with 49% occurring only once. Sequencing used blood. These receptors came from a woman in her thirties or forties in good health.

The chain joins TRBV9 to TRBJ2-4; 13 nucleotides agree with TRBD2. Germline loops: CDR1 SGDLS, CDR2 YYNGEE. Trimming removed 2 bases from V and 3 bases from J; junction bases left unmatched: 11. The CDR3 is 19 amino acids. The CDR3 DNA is TGTGCCAGCAGCGTGGGGACTAGCGGGGCCTCCAGGGACAAAAACATTCAGTACTTC. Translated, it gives CASSVGTSGASRDKNIQYF.

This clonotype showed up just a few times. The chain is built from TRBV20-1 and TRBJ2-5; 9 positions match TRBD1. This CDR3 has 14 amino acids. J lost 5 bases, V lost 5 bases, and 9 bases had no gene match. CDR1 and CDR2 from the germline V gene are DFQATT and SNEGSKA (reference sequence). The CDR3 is CSAPPGTGSETQYF. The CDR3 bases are TGCAGTGCTCCCCCGGGGACAGGGAGCGAGACCCAGTACTTC.

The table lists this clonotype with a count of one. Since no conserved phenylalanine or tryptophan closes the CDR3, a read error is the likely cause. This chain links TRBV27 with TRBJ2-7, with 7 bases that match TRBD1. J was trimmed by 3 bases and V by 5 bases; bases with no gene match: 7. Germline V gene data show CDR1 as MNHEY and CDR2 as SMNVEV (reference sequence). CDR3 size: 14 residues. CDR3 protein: CASSIHRDSYEQYI. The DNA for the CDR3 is TGTGCCAGCAGTATCCACAGGGACAGCTACGAGCAGTACATC.

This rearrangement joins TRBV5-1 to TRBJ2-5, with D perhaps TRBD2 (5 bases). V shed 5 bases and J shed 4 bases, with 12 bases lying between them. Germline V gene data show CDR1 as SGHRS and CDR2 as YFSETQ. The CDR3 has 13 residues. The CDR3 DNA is TGCGCCAGCAGGGACGGTGAGGGAGAGACCCAGTACTTC. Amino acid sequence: CASRDGEGETQYF.

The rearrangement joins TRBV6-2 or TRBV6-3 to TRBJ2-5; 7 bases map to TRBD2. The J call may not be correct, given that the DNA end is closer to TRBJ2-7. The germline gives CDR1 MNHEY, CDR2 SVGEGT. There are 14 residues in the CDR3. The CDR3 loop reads CASSKTSPTYEQYF. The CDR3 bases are TGTGCCAGCAGTAAGACTAGCCCCACCTACGAGCAGTACTTC.

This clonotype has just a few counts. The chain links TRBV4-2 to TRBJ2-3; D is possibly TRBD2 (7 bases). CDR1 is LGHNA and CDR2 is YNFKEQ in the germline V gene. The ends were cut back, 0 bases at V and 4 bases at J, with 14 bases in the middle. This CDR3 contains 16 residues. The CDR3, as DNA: TGTGCCAGCAGCCAAGATAGGGGGGGCGGAGCAGATACGCAGTATTTT. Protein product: CASSQDRGGGADTQYF.

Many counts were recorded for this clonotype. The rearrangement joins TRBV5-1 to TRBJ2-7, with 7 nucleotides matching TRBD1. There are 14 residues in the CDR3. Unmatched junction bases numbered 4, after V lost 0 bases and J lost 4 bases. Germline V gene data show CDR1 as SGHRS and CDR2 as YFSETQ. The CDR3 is CASSLETGSYEQYF. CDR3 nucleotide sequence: TGCGCCAGCAGCTTGGAGACAGGGTCATACGAGCAGTACTTC. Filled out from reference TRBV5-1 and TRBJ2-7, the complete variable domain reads KAGVTQTPRYLIKTRGQQVTLSCSPISGHRSVSWYQQTPGQGLQFLFEYFSETQRNKGNFPGRFSGRQFSNSRSEMNVSTLELGDSALYLCASSLETGSYEQYFGPGTRLTVT.

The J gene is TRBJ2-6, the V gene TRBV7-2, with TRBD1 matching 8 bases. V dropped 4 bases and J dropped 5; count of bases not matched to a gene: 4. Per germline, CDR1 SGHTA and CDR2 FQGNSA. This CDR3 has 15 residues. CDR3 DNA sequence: TGTGCCAGCAGCTCACAGGGGGTTCGGGCCAACGTCCTGACTTTC. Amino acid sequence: CASSSQGVRANVLTF. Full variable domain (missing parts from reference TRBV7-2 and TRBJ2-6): GAGVSQSPSNKVTEKGKDVELRCDPISGHTALYWYRQSLGQGLEFLIYFQGNSAPDKSGLPSDRFSAERTGGSVSTLTIQRTQQEDSAVYLCASSSQGVRANVLTFGAGSRLTVL.

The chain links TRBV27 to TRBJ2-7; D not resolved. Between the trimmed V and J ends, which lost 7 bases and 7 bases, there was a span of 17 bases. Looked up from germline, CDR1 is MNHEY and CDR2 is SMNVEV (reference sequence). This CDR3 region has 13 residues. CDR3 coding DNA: TGTGCCAGCATTTCCACGAGGCACAATGAGCAGTACTTC. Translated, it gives CASISTRHNEQYF.

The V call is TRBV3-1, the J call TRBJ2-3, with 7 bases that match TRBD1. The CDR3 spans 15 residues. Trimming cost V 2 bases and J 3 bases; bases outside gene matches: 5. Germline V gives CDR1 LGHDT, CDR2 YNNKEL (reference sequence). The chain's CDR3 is CASSQLEGATDTQYF. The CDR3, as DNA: TGTGCCAGCAGCCAACTAGAGGGGGCGACAGATACGCAGTATTTT.

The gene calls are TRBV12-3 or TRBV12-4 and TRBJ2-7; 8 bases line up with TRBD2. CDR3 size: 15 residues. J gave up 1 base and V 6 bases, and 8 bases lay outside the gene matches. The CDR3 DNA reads TGTGCCAGCAGCCCCTCCGCGGGGGGATCCTACGAGCAGTACTTC. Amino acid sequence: CASSPSAGGSYEQYF.

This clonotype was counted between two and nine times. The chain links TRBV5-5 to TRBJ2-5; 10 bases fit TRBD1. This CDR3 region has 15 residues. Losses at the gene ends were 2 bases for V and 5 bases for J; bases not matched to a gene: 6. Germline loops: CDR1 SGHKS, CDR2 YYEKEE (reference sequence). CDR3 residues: CASSLMTGGYETQYF. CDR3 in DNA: TGTGCCAGCAGCTTAATGACAGGGGGCTATGAGACCCAGTACTTC.

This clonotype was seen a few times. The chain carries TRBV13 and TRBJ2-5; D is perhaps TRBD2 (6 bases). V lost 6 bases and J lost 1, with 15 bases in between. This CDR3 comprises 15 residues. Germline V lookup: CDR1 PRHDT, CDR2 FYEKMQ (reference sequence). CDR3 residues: CASRASEKLQETQYF. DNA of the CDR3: TGTGCCAGCAGGGCTAGCGAGAAACTCCAAGAGACCCAGTACTTC.

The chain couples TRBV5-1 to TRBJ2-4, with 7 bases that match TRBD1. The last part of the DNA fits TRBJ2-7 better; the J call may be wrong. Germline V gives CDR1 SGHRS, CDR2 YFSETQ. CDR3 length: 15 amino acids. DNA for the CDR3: TGCGCCAGCAGCCCGGGGACAGAGGGGGTCTACGAGCAGTACTTC. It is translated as CASSPGTEGVYEQYF.

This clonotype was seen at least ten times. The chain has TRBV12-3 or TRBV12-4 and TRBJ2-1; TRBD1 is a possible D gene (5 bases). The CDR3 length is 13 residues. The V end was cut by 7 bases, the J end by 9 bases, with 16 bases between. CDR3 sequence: CASTRARQGEQFF. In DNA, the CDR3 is TGTGCCAGCACCAGAGCCCGGCAGGGTGAGCAGTTCTTC.

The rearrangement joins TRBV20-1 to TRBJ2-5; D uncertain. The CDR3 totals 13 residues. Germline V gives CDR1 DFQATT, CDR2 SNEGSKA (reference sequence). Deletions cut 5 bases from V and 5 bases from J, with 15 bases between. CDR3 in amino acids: CSASGRYRETQYF. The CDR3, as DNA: TGCAGTGCTTCAGGACGATACCGGGAGACCCAGTACTTC.

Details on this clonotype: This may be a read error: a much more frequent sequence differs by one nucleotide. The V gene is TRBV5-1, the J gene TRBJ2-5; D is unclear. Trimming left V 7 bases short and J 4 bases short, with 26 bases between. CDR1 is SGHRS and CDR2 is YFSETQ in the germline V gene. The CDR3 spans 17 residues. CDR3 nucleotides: TGCGCCAGCGGCTCCGGCCTCAGCCGAATGCAAGGAGAGACCCAGTACTTC. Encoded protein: CASGSGLSRMQGETQYF.

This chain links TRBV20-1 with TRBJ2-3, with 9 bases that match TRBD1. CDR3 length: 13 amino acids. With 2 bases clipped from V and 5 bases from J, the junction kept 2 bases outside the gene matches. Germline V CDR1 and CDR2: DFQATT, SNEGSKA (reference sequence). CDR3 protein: CSARSTGGDTQYF. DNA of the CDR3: TGCAGTGCTAGATCGACAGGGGGAGATACGCAGTATTTT.

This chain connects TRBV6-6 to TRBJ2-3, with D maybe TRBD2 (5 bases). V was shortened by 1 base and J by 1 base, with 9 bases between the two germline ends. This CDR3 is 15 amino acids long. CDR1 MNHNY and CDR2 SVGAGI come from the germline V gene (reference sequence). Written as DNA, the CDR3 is TGTGCCAGCAGTTACTTCGAGGGCGGCACAGATACGCAGTATTTT. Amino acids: CASSYFEGGTDTQYF.